This passage covers 4 T cell receptor beta chains from one sample sequenced in a study of blood T cell repertoires in COVID-19. Clones were sequenced by immunoSEQ multiplex PCR, and TCRdb holds only the in-frame ones, with some missing. The data contain around 100,000 clones, more than 80% of them singletons. Input material: peripheral blood. All receptors derive from a woman older than 75 with acute or convalescent COVID-19.

The chain recombines TRBV28 with TRBJ1-2; TRBD1 might be the D (5 bases). Trimming removed 6 bases at V and 8 bases at J, with 10 bases between. Germline loops: CDR1 MDHEN, CDR2 SYDVKM. This CDR3 contains 11 residues. The CDR3 DNA follows: TGTGCCAGCAGCTACGGGGGGGGCTACACCTTC. Amino acid sequence: CASSYGGGYTF.

J is TRBJ1-5 and V is TRBV19; TRBD1 matches at 8 bases. J lost 6 bases, V lost 5 bases, and 6 bases had no gene match. Germline V gene lookup returns CDR1 LNHDA and CDR2 SQIVND (reference sequence). The CDR3 runs to 14 residues. In DNA form, the CDR3 reads TGTGCCAGTAGTGTCACAGGGGGAGGTCAGCCCCAGCATTTT. Translated, it gives CASSVTGGGQPQHF.

DNA for the CDR3: TGTGCCATCAGCCCGGGACAGTTTCAAGAGACCCAGTACTTC. Translating gives CAISPGQFQETQYF. The V call is TRBV10-3, the J call TRBJ2-5, with 7 bases identical to TRBD1. Germline V CDR1 and CDR2: ENHRY, SYGVKD. V lost 6 bases and J lost 2; bases outside the gene matches: 6. The length of the CDR3 is 14 residues.

CDR3: CSASTSGGPPDTQYF. CDR3 DNA sequence: TGCAGTGCTAGTACTAGCGGGGGGCCCCCGGATACGCAGTATTTT. V usage is TRBV20-1 and J usage is TRBJ2-3; TRBD2 agrees at 12 bases. CDR3 length equals 15 residues. The V and J ends lost 3 bases and 6 bases, in that order; junction bases with no gene match: 7. Germline V gene sequence: CDR1 DFQATT, CDR2 SNEGSKA (reference sequence).